These 17 T cell receptor beta chains came from one sample sequenced in a study of blood T cell repertoires in COVID-19. TCRdb's copy holds only in-frame clones and misses some; the assay was immunoSEQ multiplex PCR. The sample gives some 130,000 clones, 85% to 90% of which show up once; more than 2% is in the top ten. Sequencing was done on a sample of peripheral blood. These receptors originate from a man aged 65-85 years with active COVID-19.

The rearrangement links TRBV19 to TRBJ2-7; the D gene is possibly TRBD1 (6 bases). The CDR3 spans 13 residues. Germline values: CDR1 LNHDA, CDR2 SQIVND (reference sequence). V lost 6 bases, J lost 3 bases, and 12 bases lay in between. CDR3 nucleotides: TGTGCCAGTAGCCGGGACAAAAACTACGAGCAGTACTTC. It specifies CASSRDKNYEQYF.

The chain recombines TRBV6-5 with TRBJ2-5, with D tentatively TRBD2 (5 bases). V was clipped by 6 bases and J by 0 bases, with 11 bases between them. CDR1 is MNHEY, CDR2 SVGAGI, per germline. The CDR3 extends over 14 amino acids. The CDR3 here is CASRRPTNQETQYF. Written as DNA, the CDR3 is TGTGCCAGCAGACGACCGACTAACCAAGAGACCCAGTACTTC.

V gene TRBV7-3 combines with J gene TRBJ2-3; D call uncertain. The germline V gene has CDR1 SGHTA and CDR2 FQGTGA. The CDR3 is 13 amino acids. The V gene lost 4 bases and the J gene lost 3 bases, with 8 bases spanning the gap. CDR3 DNA: TGTGCCAGCAGCTCGCGACTGACAGATACGCAGTATTTT. This codes for CASSSRLTDTQYF. Complete variable domain (other parts from reference TRBV7-3 and TRBJ2-3): GAGVSQTPSNKVTEKGKYVELRCDPISGHTALYWYRQSLGQGPEFLIYFQGTGAADDSGLPNDRFFAVRPEGSVSTLKIQRTERGDSAVYLCASSSRLTDTQYFGPGTRLTVL.

V gene TRBV5-4 combines with J gene TRBJ1-2; no firm D call. Germline values: CDR1 SGHNT, CDR2 YYREEE (reference sequence). Trimming removed 0 bases at V and 6 bases at J, with 9 bases between. This CDR3 has 13 amino acids. CDR3 nucleotide sequence: TGTGCCAGCAGCTTGGGCGGCCGGGATGGCTACACCTTC. Translated: CASSLGGRDGYTF.

CDR3 sequence (DNA): TGTGCCAGCAGCTTAGGGGCTGGGGGGTTCTACGAGCAGTACTTC. Amino acids: CASSLGAGGFYEQYF. The chain couples TRBV5-8 to TRBJ2-7, with D possibly matching TRBD2 (6 bases). V lost 2 bases to trimming and J lost 3 bases, with 15 bases between them. The CDR3 covers 15 residues. CDR1 and CDR2 (germline): SGHTS, YDEGEE.

The genes are TRBV11-1 and TRBJ2-2; D perhaps matches TRBD2 (6 bases). V lost 1 base and J 4 bases, leaving 13 bases between the germline ends. This CDR3 region has 16 residues. Germline assignment: CDR1 SGHAT and CDR2 FQDESV (reference sequence). The CDR3 here is CASSLVEGRGTGELFF. CDR3 DNA sequence: TGTGCCAGCAGCTTAGTGGAGGGGCGCGGCACCGGGGAGCTGTTTTTT.

This chain links TRBV4-1 with TRBJ2-1; 7 nucleotides align to TRBD2. CDR3 size: 14 residues. Trimming at V came to 5 bases and at J to 5 bases, leaving 6 bases not matched to a gene. Germline V gives CDR1 MGHRA, CDR2 YSYEKL. CDR3 sequence: CASSWAGVDNEQFF. The DNA of the CDR3 is TGCGCCAGCAGCTGGGCGGGAGTGGACAATGAGCAGTTCTTC.

The chain couples TRBV3-1 (or the pseudogene TRBV3-2) to TRBJ1-2; perhaps TRBD1 as D (5 bases). CDR3 length equals 14 residues. The germline gives CDR1 LGHDT, CDR2 YNNKEL (reference sequence). The V end was cut by 3 bases, the J end by 6 bases, with 14 bases between. The CDR3 reads CASSHLDIEDGYTF. For the CDR3, the DNA is TGTGCCAGCAGCCATCTGGACATTGAGGATGGCTACACCTTC.

The chain recombines TRBV7-9 with TRBJ1-1, with no clear D. This CDR3 has 16 residues. Per germline, CDR1 SEHNR and CDR2 FQNEAQ (reference sequence). V gave up 4 bases and J gave up 0 bases, with 15 bases separating them. The CDR3 bases are TGTGCCAGCAGCTACCCCCAACACAGCATGAACACTGAAGCTTTCTTT. This codes for CASSYPQHSMNTEAFF.

This chain joins TRBV19 and TRBJ1-1; 7 bases fit TRBD1. Germline CDR1 and CDR2: LNHDA and SQIVND (reference sequence). The V segment lost 3 bases and the J segment 4 bases; nucleotides outside the gene matches: 11. This CDR3 has 16 amino acids. CDR3 bases: TGTGCCAGTAGTATGAAGGGGGCCAGTAGGGGCACTGAAGCTTTCTTT. Its protein product is CASSMKGASRGTEAFF. Supplemented by reference TRBV19 and TRBJ1-1, the full variable domain reads DGGITQSPKYLFRKEGQNVTLSCEQNLNHDAMYWYRQDPGQGLRLIYYSQIVNDFQKGDIAEGYSVSREKKESFPLTVTSAQKNPTAFYLCASSMKGASRGTEAFFGQGTRLTVV.

This sequence joins TRBV5-1 and TRBJ1-1, with D possibly TRBD1 on 5 matching bases. Germline CDR1 is SGHRS and CDR2 is YFSETQ. This CDR3 contains 14 residues. V was clipped by 5 bases and J by 7 bases, with 18 bases between them. DNA of the CDR3: TGCGCCAGCAGATACCTCCAAGATAGGGGTGAAGCTTTCTTT. It encodes CASRYLQDRGEAFF.

This clone was counted only a few times. The chain joins TRBV18 to TRBJ2-5; no reliable D call. The CDR3 has 13 residues. Germline V gene sequence: CDR1 KGHSH, CDR2 LQKENI. Trimming left V 3 bases short and J 3 bases short, with 8 bases between. The CDR3 sequence is CASSPGQEETQYF. In nucleotides, the CDR3 is TGTGCCAGCTCACCCGGCCAGGAAGAGACCCAGTACTTC.

The gene calls are TRBV27 and TRBJ2-2; 10 bases line up with TRBD1. Germline V gives CDR1 MNHEY, CDR2 SMNVEV (reference sequence). The V segment lost 6 bases and the J segment 7 bases; nucleotides outside the gene matches: 5. The CDR3 consists of 14 residues. CDR3 sequence reads: CASSRQGANGELFF. As DNA, the CDR3 is TGTGCCAGCAGCCGACAGGGGGCTAACGGGGAGCTGTTTTTT.

The CDR3 DNA is TGTGCCAGCAGCCCCCAAGAGCCCTATAACACTGAAGCTTTCTTT. This translates into CASSPQEPYNTEAFF. This chain joins TRBV9 and TRBJ1-1, with D unclear. Germline V gives CDR1 SGDLS, CDR2 YYNGEE. With 4 bases removed from V and 2 bases from J, the gap between germline ends came to 15 bases. The CDR3 loop spans 15 amino acids.

This clone was found once. This chain joins TRBV7-9 and TRBJ1-5; TRBD1 matches 9 bases. The ends lost 5 bases at V and 7 bases at J; junction bases unmatched: 6. This CDR3 region has 14 residues. Germline CDR1 SEHNR, CDR2 FQNEAQ (reference sequence). The DNA of the CDR3 is TGTGCCAGCAGCCCGGGACAGGGATTCCAGCCCCAGCATTTT. Translating it yields CASSPGQGFQPQHF. Full variable domain (remainder filled in from reference TRBV7-9 and TRBJ1-5): DTGVSQNPRHKITKRGQNVTFRCDPISEHNRLYWYRQTLGQGPEFLTYFQNEAQLEKSRLLSDRFSAERPKGSFSTLEIQRTEQGDSAMYLCASSPGQGFQPQHFGDGTRLSIL.

The CDR3 bases are TGTGCCACCAGTGATTTGGCCTATAGCGGGGAACCAGATACGCAGTATTTT. As protein: CATSDLAYSGEPDTQYF. The chain employs TRBV24-1 and TRBJ2-3; 8 nucleotides agree with TRBD2. CDR1 KGHDR and CDR2 SFDVKD come from the germline V gene. The junction had 8 bases not matched to a gene; V was cut back by 0 bases and J by 4 bases. The CDR3 totals 17 residues.

The V call is TRBV7-9, the J call TRBJ1-5; TRBD1 is a possible D gene (6 bases). Germline V gene sequence: CDR1 SEHNR, CDR2 FQNEAQ (reference sequence). The V end lost 0 bases, the J end lost 4 bases, and 13 bases lay between the germline ends. The CDR3 length is 16 residues. CDR3 loop: CASSLASGGRNQPQHF. In nucleotides, the CDR3 is TGTGCCAGCAGCTTAGCGTCGGGGGGCCGGAATCAGCCCCAGCATTTT.